This T cell receptor (beta chain) stems from a study of blood T cell repertoires in COVID-19. On the study more broadly: Sites across the United States, Italy and Spain contributed samples from acute and convalescent COVID-19. PBMCs, B-cell-depleted T cells, or T cells provided the cDNA or gDNA that made up the material.

Trimming cost V 5 bases and J 8 bases; bases outside gene matches: 8. This CDR3 region has 15 residues. From germline, CDR1 is SGHTA and CDR2 FQGNSA. As originally analysed: Estimation of nucleated cell counts was performed using reference gene primer amplification. The assay was immunoSEQ multiplex PCR, and TCRdb's table has in-frame clones only and misses some. V and J calls and clone size are copied from that table; D and trimming were computed from the DNA. Among 35,000 to 55,000 clones listed, more than 70% were seen once. Judged by abundance, this clone is medium-sized (0.01 to 0.1%). The sample consisted of peripheral blood. The V and J genes are TRBV7-2 and TRBJ1-4; TRBD1 agrees at 10 bases. This receptor was obtained from a human donor in a cohort sampled during active COVID-19. CDR3: CASSLRRDRGEKLFF. Written as DNA, the CDR3 is TGTGCCAGCAGCCTCAGGAGGGACAGGGGAGAAAAACTGTTTTTT.